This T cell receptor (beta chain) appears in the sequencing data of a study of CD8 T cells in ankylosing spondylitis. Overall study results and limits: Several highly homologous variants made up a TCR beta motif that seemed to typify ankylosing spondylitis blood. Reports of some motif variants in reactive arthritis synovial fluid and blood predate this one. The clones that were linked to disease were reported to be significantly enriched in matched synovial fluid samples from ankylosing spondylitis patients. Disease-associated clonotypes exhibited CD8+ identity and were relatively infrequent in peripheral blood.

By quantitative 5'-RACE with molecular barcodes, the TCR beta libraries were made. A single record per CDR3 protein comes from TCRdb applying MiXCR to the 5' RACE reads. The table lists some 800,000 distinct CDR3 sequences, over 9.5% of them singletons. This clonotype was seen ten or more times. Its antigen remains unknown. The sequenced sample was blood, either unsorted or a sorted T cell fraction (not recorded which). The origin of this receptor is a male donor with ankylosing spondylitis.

In DNA form, the CDR3 reads TGTGCCAGCAGCTTGCGCGGGGATACCTACAATGAGCAGTTCTTC. This sequence encodes CASSLRGDTYNEQFF. V is TRBV7-2 and J is TRBJ2-1, with TRBD2 as a possible D gene (6 bases). Germline CDR1 reads SGHTA; CDR2 reads FQGNSA. There are 15 residues in the CDR3. Trimming shortened V by 3 bases and J by 2 bases, and 11 bases separated the two germline ends.